The next 13 T cell receptor beta chains were all read from a single sample in a study of blood T cell repertoires in COVID-19. TCRdb's copy holds only in-frame clones and misses some; the assay was immunoSEQ multiplex PCR. The profile covers about 60,000 clones, with about 90% appearing a single time and over 9.5% taken by the ten largest. The specimen was peripheral blood. These receptors were collected from a human donor with acute or convalescent COVID-19. The donor label of this sample is uncertain.

The chain uses TRBV6-4 and TRBJ1-2; D is undetermined. Germline V lookup: CDR1 MRHNA, CDR2 SNTAGT. The CDR3 totals 11 residues. Trimming pared 4 bases from V and 7 bases from J, leaving 7 bases between. CDR3 bases: TGTGCCAGCAGTGGAGGGTTTGGCTACACCTTC. Encoded protein: CASSGGFGYTF.

The chain joins TRBV18 to TRBJ1-2; TRBD1 is a possible D gene (5 bases). CDR3 length equals 15 residues. Germline CDR1 is KGHSH and CDR2 is LQKENI. Trimming took off 3 bases at V and 5 bases at J, with 16 bases between the two ends. DNA for the CDR3: TGTGCCAGCTCACCGTCCGACGGAGGGACTTATGGCTACACCTTC. It codes for CASSPSDGGTYGYTF.

The V and J genes are TRBV27 and TRBJ2-2, with a tentative D call TRBD2 (6 bases). Trimming shortened V by 3 bases and J by 6 bases, and 17 bases separated the two germline ends. Germline V gene lookup returns CDR1 MNHEY and CDR2 SMNVEV (reference sequence). The CDR3 contains 16 residues. The CDR3 region is CASSFGPGGSAGELFF. CDR3 nucleotides: TGTGCCAGCAGTTTTGGGCCCGGAGGGAGCGCCGGGGAGCTGTTTTTT.

This chain uses TRBV14 with TRBJ2-5, with D tentatively TRBD2 (7 bases). Germline CDR1 reads SGHDN; CDR2 reads FVKESK. The V end was cut by 4 bases, the J end by 1 base, with 10 bases between. There are 14 residues in the CDR3. CDR3 sequence reads: CASSLGGPQETQYF. The DNA of the CDR3 is TGTGCCAGCAGCCTCGGGGGGCCCCAAGAGACCCAGTACTTC.

The gene calls are TRBV15 and TRBJ1-1, with no clear D. In germline, CDR1 is LNHNV, CDR2 YYDKDF (reference sequence). V was clipped by 4 bases and J by 5 bases, with 11 bases between them. The CDR3 has 13 residues. CDR3 in amino acids: CATSTMRATEAFF. The CDR3 bases are TGTGCCACCAGCACGATGAGGGCGACTGAAGCTTTCTTT.

About this clone itself: At one end, the junction sequence differs from germline, possibly due to a read error. The same CDR3 is also encoded by other DNA sequences in this sample. V and J are TRBV7-9 and TRBJ2-2; the D gene is possibly TRBD1 (5 bases). Germline loops: CDR1 SEHNR, CDR2 FQNEAQ (reference sequence). The CDR3 contains 15 residues. Written as DNA, the CDR3 is TGTGCCAGCAGCATACAGGCATCAAACACTGGGGAGCTGTTTTTT. Its translation: CASSIQASNTGELFF. The whole variable domain, remainder taken from reference TRBV7-9 and TRBJ2-2, is DTGVSQNPRHKITKRGQNVTFRCDPISEHNRLYWYRQTLGQGPEFLTYFQNEAQLEKSRLLSDRFSAERPKGSFSTLEIQRTEQGDSAMYLCASSIQASNTGELFFGEGSRLTVL.

The chain links TRBV5-4 to TRBJ2-2, with 8 bases identical to TRBD2. V shed 3 bases, J shed 0 bases, and the junction held 1 base outside the gene matches. The CDR3 length is 15 residues. Germline V gene data show CDR1 as SGHNT and CDR2 as YYREEE (reference sequence). DNA for the CDR3: TGTGCCAGCAGCTGGACTAGCTCGAACACCGGGGAGCTGTTTTTT. It translates to CASSWTSSNTGELFF. The full variable domain, its missing parts supplied by reference TRBV5-4 and TRBJ2-2, is ETGVTQSPTHLIKTRGQQVTLRCSSQSGHNTVSWYQQALGQGPQFIFQYYREEENGRGNFPPRFSGLQFPNYSSELNVNALELDDSALYLCASSWTSSNTGELFFGEGSRLTVL.

The V gene is TRBV4-1, the J gene TRBJ2-2; TRBD2 matches 14 bases. The trim removed 4 bases at V and 6 bases at J, leaving 7 bases unmatched. The length of the CDR3 is 17 residues. Germline loops: CDR1 MGHRA, CDR2 YSYEKL. CDR3 protein: CASSRGGTSGSPGELFF. DNA for the CDR3: TGCGCCAGCAGCCGCGGGGGGACTAGCGGGAGTCCCGGGGAGCTGTTTTTT.

This rearrangement joins TRBV24-1 to TRBJ2-1; 11 nucleotides line up with TRBD1. The CDR3 covers 16 residues. V was pared by 3 bases and J by 8 bases, with 8 bases of the junction left unmatched. Germline V lookup: CDR1 KGHDR, CDR2 SFDVKD. Written as DNA, the CDR3 is TGTGCCACCAGTGATAGGACAGGGGGCCGAGGAGATGAGCAGTTCTTC. Amino acids: CATSDRTGGRGDEQFF.

The gene calls are TRBV28 and TRBJ2-7; 11 bases are a match to TRBD2. CDR3 length equals 19 residues. Trimming removed 4 bases from V and 5 bases from J; junction bases left unmatched: 19. Germline V CDR1 and CDR2: MDHEN, SYDVKM. CDR3 nucleotides: TGTGCCAGCAGTTCACCGCTCCACACTAGCGGGAGTTCGCTCAACGAGCAGTACTTC. Residues: CASSSPLHTSGSSLNEQYF.

The V call is TRBV28, the J call TRBJ2-3; 8 nucleotides align to TRBD2. The CDR3 runs 15 residues. Trimming cost V 2 bases and J 2 bases; bases outside gene matches: 3. The germline V gene has CDR1 MDHEN and CDR2 SYDVKM. The CDR3, as DNA: TGTGCCAGCAGTTTAACTAGCGGACTCACAGATACGCAGTATTTT. Protein: CASSLTSGLTDTQYF.

This clone was recorded only once. The J gene is TRBJ2-3, the V gene TRBV5-1, with TRBD1 as a possible D gene (6 bases). The germline V and J ends were trimmed by 5 bases and 1 base, with 11 bases remaining between them. This CDR3 is built from 14 residues. CDR1 and CDR2 from the germline V gene are SGHRS and YFSETQ. The CDR3 DNA sequence: TGCGCCAGCAGACACAGGGTGGGCACAGATACGCAGTATTTT. This gives the protein CASRHRVGTDTQYF.

This clone was seen a handful of times. V gene TRBV6-1 combines with J gene TRBJ1-2, with 7 bases identical to TRBD1. Germline values: CDR1 MNHNS, CDR2 SASEGT. This CDR3 is built from 15 residues. After removal of 1 base from V and 4 bases from J, the junction contained 6 bases not matched to a gene. CDR3 bases: TGTGCCAGCAGTGAAGGAGGCAGGGGGATCTATGGCTACACCTTC. Translation gives CASSEGGRGIYGYTF.